Following are 18 T cell receptor beta chains from one sample sequenced in a study of sequential checkpoint blockade in melanoma. Treatment specified: randomized to nivolumab then ipilimumab (arm A) or the reverse (arm B). Profiling relied on immunoSEQ multiplex PCR, and the TCRdb table lists in-frame clones only, not all of them. This table has 9,500 to 15,000 clones, just under 85% appearing once. Material: CD8+ T cells sorted from blood (inferred from file names), obtained from a patient given nivolumab and ipilimumab in sequence. The receptors derive from a human donor with melanoma.

This clone is medium-sized by share. The genes are TRBV5-4 and TRBJ1-3; a weak D match, TRBD1 (6 bases). Germline values: CDR1 SGHNT, CDR2 YYREEE (reference sequence). This CDR3 is built from 18 residues. V was pared by 1 base and J by 0 bases, with 17 bases between. The DNA of the CDR3 is TGTGCCAGCAGCTTGTCCAGGGGAGGGGTTATCTCTGGAAACACCATATATTTT. Encoded protein: CASSLSRGGVISGNTIYF.

The V and J genes are TRBV30 and TRBJ1-3, with 8 bases matching TRBD1. The germline CDR1 and CDR2 sequences are GTSNPN and SVGIG (reference sequence). The CDR3 is made up of 19 amino acids. Unmatched junction bases numbered 16, after V lost 1 base and J lost 2 bases. In DNA form, the CDR3 reads TGTGCCTGGAGTGCGAATTGGACTGCGACAGGGGAACCTGGAAACACCATATATTTT. It yields the protein CAWSANWTATGEPGNTIYF.

This rearrangement joins TRBV4-3 to TRBJ2-1; 7 bases align to TRBD1. Germline V gives CDR1 LGHNA, CDR2 YSLEER. CDR3 length equals 16 residues. J lost 4 bases, V lost 3 bases, and 9 bases had no gene match. This CDR3 reads CASSQLPGQFYNEQFF. CDR3 nucleotides: TGCGCCAGCAGCCAGCTACCGGGACAGTTTTACAATGAGCAGTTCTTC.

DNA of the CDR3: TGTGCCAGCAGCCTCCTAGCGGGGGGCGAGCAGTTCTTC. Translation gives CASSLLAGGEQFF. The rearrangement uses TRBV7-2 and TRBJ2-1, with TRBD2 matching over 11 bases. Germline V gene lookup returns CDR1 SGHTA and CDR2 FQGNSA. Trimming at V came to 5 bases and at J to 10 bases, leaving 4 bases not matched to a gene. This CDR3 region has 13 residues.

The V and J genes are TRBV29-1 and TRBJ2-7, with D possibly matching TRBD1 (5 bases). Germline CDR1 SQVTM, CDR2 ANQGSEA. Between the trimmed V and J ends, which lost 2 bases and 3 bases, there was a span of 11 bases. CDR3 length equals 13 residues. This CDR3 is CSVEYTGDYEQYF. As DNA, the CDR3 is TGCAGCGTTGAATATACAGGAGACTACGAGCAGTACTTC.

This clone came up once. V is TRBV7-2 and J is TRBJ2-2, with D unresolved. Trimming took 0 bases from V and 2 from J, leaving 10 bases between them. CDR3 length: 16 amino acids. Germline V gene sequence: CDR1 SGHTA, CDR2 FQGNSA. The CDR3 here is CASSLALLGNTGELFF. DNA for the CDR3: TGTGCCAGCAGCTTAGCGCTCCTAGGTAACACCGGGGAGCTGTTTTTT.

As DNA, the CDR3 is TGTGCCAGCAGTTTATTAGGGGAAGCGGGGCCCCAGCATTTT. It is translated as CASSLLGEAGPQHF. The chain carries TRBV27 and TRBJ1-5; a possible D gene is TRBD1 (5 bases). This CDR3 region has 14 residues. V shed 1 base and J shed 9 bases, with 13 bases lying between them. Per germline, CDR1 MNHEY and CDR2 SMNVEV (reference sequence).

This clone was picked up one time. The chain employs TRBV10-2 and TRBJ2-5; D gene unclear. V dropped 3 bases and J dropped 0 bases, with 14 bases sitting between them. Germline V gene lookup returns CDR1 WSHSY and CDR2 SAAADI. This CDR3 spans 16 amino acids. CDR3 sequence reads: CASSDDRIKYQETQYF. The CDR3 DNA reads TGCGCCAGCAGTGATGATAGAATTAAGTACCAAGAGACCCAGTACTTC.

J is TRBJ2-2 and V is TRBV11-3; D is uncertain. Germline values: CDR1 SGHNT, CDR2 YENEEA. V was shortened by 1 base and J by 6 bases, with 6 bases between the two germline ends. The CDR3 has 13 residues. CDR3 in DNA: TGTGCCAGCAGCTTAGCAGGTTCCGGGGAGCTGTTTTTT. Translation gives CASSLAGSGELFF. The full variable domain, with the rest looked up from reference TRBV11-3 and TRBJ2-2, is EAGVVQSPRYKIIEKKQPVAFWCNPISGHNTLYWYLQNLGQGPELLIRYENEEAVDDSQLPKDRFSAERLKGVDSTLKIQPAELGDSAVYLCASSLAGSGELFFGEGSRLTVL.

This clone occurred once. The gene calls are TRBV28 and TRBJ2-3, with D possibly TRBD1 on 5 matching bases. Germline V CDR1 and CDR2: MDHEN, SYDVKM. V was trimmed by 3 bases and J by 1 base, leaving 17 bases between them. This CDR3 is built from 17 residues. CDR3 residues: CASSFTPRQPRTDTQYF. The CDR3 nucleotides are TGTGCCAGCAGTTTTACCCCCCGACAGCCCCGCACAGATACGCAGTATTTT.

Only a few counts were recorded for this clone. The rearrangement uses TRBV4-1 and TRBJ2-7; 9 positions agree with TRBD2. Germline-derived CDR1 and CDR2 are MGHRA and YSYEKL. The CDR3 contains 12 residues. Unmatched junction bases numbered 3, after V lost 0 bases and J lost 12 bases. The CDR3 loop is CASSQEAGGMYF. The CDR3 DNA reads TGCGCCAGCAGCCAAGAGGCGGGGGGGATGTACTTC.

The chain couples TRBV27 to TRBJ1-2, with a possible D match to TRBD1 (6 bases). Trimming took off 6 bases at V and 7 bases at J, with 18 bases between the two ends. From germline, CDR1 is MNHEY and CDR2 SMNVEV (reference sequence). This CDR3 is 14 amino acids long. DNA of the CDR3: TGTGCCAGCAGCGTCTTCCCGGGGGGCTCTGGCTACACCTTC. The encoded protein is CASSVFPGGSGYTF.

The rearrangement joins TRBV4-1 to TRBJ2-7, with 8 bases matching TRBD1. Germline CDR1 reads MGHRA; CDR2 reads YSYEKL. Losses at the gene ends were 0 bases for V and 2 bases for J; bases not matched to a gene: 6. The CDR3 covers 16 residues. The CDR3 loop reads CASSQDLPTGAYEQYF. DNA for the CDR3: TGCGCCAGCAGCCAAGATCTTCCGACAGGGGCCTACGAGCAGTACTTC.

In nucleotides, the CDR3 is TGCGCCAGCAGCCCGCAGACAGGGATCTCCTACGAGCAGTACTTC. It codes for CASSPQTGISYEQYF. The rearrangement joins TRBV5-1 to TRBJ2-7, with 7 bases that match TRBD1. The V gene's germline CDR1 is SGHRS and CDR2 YFSETQ. Unmatched junction bases numbered 7, after V lost 4 bases and J lost 0 bases. The CDR3 has 15 amino acids.

The chain combines TRBV6-7 with TRBJ2-1, with 12 bases that match TRBD1. TRBV6-7 is flagged as an ORF with uncertain function. Trimming removed 7 bases from V and 9 bases from J; junction bases left unmatched: 7. CDR3 length equals 14 residues. The CDR3 DNA reads TGTGCCAGCACTCCGGGACAGGGGGCTGGTGAGCAGTTCTTC. This codes for CASTPGQGAGEQFF.

The rearrangement uses TRBV7-9 and TRBJ2-5; possible D gene TRBD2, 6 bases. This CDR3 contains 14 residues. V lost 6 bases to trimming and J lost 1 base, with 12 bases between them. CDR1 and CDR2 (germline): SEHNR, FQNEAQ (reference sequence). Here the CDR3 DNA reads TGTGCCAGCAGGGATCCGGGACTCCAAGAGACCCAGTACTTC. This sequence encodes CASRDPGLQETQYF.

The chain links TRBV19 to TRBJ1-2; 7 bases align to TRBD1. The CDR3 is 16 amino acids. V was pared by 0 bases and J by 7 bases, with 11 bases of the junction left unmatched. Germline CDR1 reads LNHDA; CDR2 reads SQIVND (reference sequence). CDR3 residues: CASSIDLITGDGGYTF. The CDR3 DNA reads as TGTGCCAGTAGTATAGACCTCATTACAGGGGATGGTGGCTACACCTTC.

The CDR3 region is CASSLDYSKTYEQYF. CDR3 in DNA: TGCGCCAGCAGCCTCGACTACTCAAAAACCTACGAGCAGTACTTC. The chain employs TRBV5-1 and TRBJ2-7; weak D call: TRBD2 (5 bases). The germline V gene has CDR1 SGHRS and CDR2 YFSETQ. V dropped 4 bases and J dropped 2 bases, with 16 bases sitting between them. The CDR3 is 15 amino acids.